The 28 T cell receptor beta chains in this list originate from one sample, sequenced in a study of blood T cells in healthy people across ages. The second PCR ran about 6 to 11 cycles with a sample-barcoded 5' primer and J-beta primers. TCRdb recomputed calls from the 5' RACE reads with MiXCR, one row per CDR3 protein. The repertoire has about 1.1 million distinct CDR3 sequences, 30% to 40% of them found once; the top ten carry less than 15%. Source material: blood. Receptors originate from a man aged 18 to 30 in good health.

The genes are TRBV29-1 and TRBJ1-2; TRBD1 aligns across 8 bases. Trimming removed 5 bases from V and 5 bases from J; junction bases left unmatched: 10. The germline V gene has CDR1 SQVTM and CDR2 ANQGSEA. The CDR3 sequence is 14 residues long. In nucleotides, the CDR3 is TGCAGCGTTAGTGTGGGACAGGCCAAGTATGGCTACACCTTC. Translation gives CSVSVGQAKYGYTF.

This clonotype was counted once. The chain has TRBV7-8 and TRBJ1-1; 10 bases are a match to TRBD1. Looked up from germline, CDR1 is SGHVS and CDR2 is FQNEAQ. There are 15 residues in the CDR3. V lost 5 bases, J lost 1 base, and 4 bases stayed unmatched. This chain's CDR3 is CASSAGDRGNTEAFF. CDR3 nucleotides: TGTGCCAGCAGCGCGGGGGACAGGGGGAACACTGAAGCTTTCTTT.

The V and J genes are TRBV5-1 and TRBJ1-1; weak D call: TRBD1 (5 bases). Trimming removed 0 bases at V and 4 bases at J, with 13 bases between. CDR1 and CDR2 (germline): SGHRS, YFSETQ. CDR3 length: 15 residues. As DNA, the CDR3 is TGCGCCAGCAGCTTGGAGGGACGAGTCAGCACTGAAGCTTTCTTT. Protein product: CASSLEGRVSTEAFF. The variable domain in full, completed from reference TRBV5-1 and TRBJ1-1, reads KAGVTQTPRYLIKTRGQQVTLSCSPISGHRSVSWYQQTPGQGLQFLFEYFSETQRNKGNFPGRFSGRQFSNSRSEMNVSTLELGDSALYLCASSLEGRVSTEAFFGQGTRLTVV.

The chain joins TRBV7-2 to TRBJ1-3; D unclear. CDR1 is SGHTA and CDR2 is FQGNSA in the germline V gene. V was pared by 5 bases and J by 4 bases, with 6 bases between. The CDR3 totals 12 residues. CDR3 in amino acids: CASSIRGNTIYF. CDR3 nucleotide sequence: TGTGCCAGCAGCATCAGGGGAAACACCATATATTTT. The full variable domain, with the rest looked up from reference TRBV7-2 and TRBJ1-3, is GAGVSQSPSNKVTEKGKDVELRCDPISGHTALYWYRQSLGQGLEFLIYFQGNSAPDKSGLPSDRFSAERTGGSVSTLTIQRTQQEDSAVYLCASSIRGNTIYFGEGSWLTVV.

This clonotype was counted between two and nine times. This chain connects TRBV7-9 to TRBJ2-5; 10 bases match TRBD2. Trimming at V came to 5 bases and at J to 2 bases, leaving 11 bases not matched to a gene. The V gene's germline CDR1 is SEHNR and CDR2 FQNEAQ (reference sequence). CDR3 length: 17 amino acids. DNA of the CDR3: TGTGCCAGCAGCCCACCTTTTAGCGGGGGGTCACAAGAGACCCAGTACTTC. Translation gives CASSPPFSGGSQETQYF.

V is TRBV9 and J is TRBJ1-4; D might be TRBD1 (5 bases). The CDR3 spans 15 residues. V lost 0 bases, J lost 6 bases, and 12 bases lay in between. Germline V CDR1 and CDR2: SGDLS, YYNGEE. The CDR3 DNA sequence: TGTGCCAGCAGCGTAGGATTCGGGGACTATGAAAAACTGTTTTTT. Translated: CASSVGFGDYEKLFF.

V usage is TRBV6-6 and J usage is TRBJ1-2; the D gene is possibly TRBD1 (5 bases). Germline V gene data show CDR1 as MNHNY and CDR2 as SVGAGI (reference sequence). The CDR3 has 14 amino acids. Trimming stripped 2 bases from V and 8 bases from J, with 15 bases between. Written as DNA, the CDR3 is TGTGCCAGCAGTTACGCCGGCGCCACAGGCGGCTACACCTTC. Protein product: CASSYAGATGGYTF.

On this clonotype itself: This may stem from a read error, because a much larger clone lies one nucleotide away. The CDR3 DNA is TGTGCCAGCAGCGTAGCGTTGGGCAATGAGCAGTACTTC. Its translation is CASSVALGNEQYF. The chain has TRBV9 and TRBJ2-7; no clear D gene. V gave up 0 bases and J gave up 7 bases, with 11 bases separating them. This CDR3 is 13 amino acids long. Germline CDR1 is SGDLS and CDR2 is YYNGEE.

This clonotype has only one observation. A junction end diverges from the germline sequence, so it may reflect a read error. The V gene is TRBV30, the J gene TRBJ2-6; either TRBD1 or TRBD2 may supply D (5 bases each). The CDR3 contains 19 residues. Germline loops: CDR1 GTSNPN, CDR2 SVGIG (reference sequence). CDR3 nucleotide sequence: TGTGCCTGGAGTGTAATGAGGGGCGGATCCTTCTCTGGGCCCAACGTCCTGACTTTC. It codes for CAWSVMRGGSFSGPNVLTF.

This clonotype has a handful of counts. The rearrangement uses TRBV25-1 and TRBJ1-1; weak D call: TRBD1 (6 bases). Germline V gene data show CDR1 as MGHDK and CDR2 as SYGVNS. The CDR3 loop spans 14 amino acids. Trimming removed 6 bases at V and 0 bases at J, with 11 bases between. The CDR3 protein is CASRQTGMNTEAFF. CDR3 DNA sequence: TGTGCCAGCAGACAGACAGGAATGAACACTGAAGCTTTCTTT.

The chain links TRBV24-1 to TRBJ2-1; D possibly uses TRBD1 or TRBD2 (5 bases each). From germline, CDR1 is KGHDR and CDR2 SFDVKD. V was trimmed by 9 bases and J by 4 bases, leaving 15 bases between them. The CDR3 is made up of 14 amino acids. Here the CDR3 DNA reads TGTGCCACCGCCGACACGGGACCTTACAATGAGCAGTTCTTC. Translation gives CATADTGPYNEQFF.

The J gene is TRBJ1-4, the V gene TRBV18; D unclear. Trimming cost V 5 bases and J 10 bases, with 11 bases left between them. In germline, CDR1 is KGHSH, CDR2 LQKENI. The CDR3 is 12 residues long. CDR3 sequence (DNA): TGTGCCAGCTCATCAGAGAAGGGAAAACTGTTTTTT. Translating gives CASSSEKGKLFF.

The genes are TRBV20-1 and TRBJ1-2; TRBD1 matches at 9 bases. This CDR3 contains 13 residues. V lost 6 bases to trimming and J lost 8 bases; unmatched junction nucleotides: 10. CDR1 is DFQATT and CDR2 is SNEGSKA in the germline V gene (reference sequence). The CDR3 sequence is CSATRTGVRGYTF. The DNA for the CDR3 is TGCAGTGCCACCAGGACAGGGGTACGCGGCTACACCTTC.

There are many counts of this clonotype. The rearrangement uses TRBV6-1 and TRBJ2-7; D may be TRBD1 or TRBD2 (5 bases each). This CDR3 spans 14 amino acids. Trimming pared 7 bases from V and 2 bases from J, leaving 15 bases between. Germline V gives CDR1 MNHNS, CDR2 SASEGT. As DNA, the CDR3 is TGTGCCAGCATTGGGACCCTAGCTCCCTACGAGCAGTACTTC. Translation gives CASIGTLAPYEQYF.

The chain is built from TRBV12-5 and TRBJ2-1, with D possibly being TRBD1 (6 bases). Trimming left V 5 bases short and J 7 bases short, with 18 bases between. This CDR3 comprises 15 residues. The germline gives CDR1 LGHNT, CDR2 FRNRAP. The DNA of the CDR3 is TGTGCTAGTGGTCGGACATCCCCAGGACAGAATGAGCAGTTCTTC. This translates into CASGRTSPGQNEQFF.

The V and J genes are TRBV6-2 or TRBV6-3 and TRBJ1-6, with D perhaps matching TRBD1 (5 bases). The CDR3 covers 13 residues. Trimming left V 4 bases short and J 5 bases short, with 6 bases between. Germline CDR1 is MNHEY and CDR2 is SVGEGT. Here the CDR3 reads CASSSRDNSPLHF. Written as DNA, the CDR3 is TGTGCCAGCAGTTCCAGGGATAATTCACCCCTCCACTTT.

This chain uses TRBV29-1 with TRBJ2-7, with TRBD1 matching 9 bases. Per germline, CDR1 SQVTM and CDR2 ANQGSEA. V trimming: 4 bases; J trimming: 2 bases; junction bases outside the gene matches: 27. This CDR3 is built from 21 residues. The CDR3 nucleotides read TGCAGCGTTGTAAGCCGCGCCTCCCCTACTCCGACTGGGACAGGGCCCTACGAGCAGTACTTC. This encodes CSVVSRASPTPTGTGPYEQYF.

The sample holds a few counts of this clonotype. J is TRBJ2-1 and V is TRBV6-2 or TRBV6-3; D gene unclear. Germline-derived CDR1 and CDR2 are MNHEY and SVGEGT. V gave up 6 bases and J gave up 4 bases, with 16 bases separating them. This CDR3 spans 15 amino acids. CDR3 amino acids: CASSPTRAYYNEQFF. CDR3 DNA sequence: TGTGCCAGCAGCCCCACCCGGGCGTATTACAATGAGCAGTTCTTC.

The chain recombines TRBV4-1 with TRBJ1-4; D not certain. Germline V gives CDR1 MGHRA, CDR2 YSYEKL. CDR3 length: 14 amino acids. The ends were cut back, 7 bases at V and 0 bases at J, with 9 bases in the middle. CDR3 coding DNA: TGCGCCAGCAAAGGGAGGTCAACTAATGAAAAACTGTTTTTT. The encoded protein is CASKGRSTNEKLFF.

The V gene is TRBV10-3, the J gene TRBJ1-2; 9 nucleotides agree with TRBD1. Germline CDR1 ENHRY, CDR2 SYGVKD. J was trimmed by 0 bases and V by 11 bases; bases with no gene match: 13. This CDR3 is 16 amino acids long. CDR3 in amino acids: CAVWGGQGETNYGYTF. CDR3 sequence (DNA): TGTGCCGTGTGGGGGGGACAGGGAGAGACTAACTATGGCTACACCTTC.

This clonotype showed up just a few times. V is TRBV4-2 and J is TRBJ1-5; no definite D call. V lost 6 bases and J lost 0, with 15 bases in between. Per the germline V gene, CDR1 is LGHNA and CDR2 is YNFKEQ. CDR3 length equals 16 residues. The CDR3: CASRPTAYNSNQPQHF. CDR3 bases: TGTGCCAGCAGGCCCACAGCATACAATAGCAATCAGCCCCAGCATTTT.

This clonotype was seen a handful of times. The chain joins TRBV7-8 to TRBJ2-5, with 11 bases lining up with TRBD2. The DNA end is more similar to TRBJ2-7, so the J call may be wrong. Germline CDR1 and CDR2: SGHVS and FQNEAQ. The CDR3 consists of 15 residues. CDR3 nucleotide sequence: TGTGCCAGCAGCCATCAAACCGGGACTAGCGGCGAGCAGTACTTC. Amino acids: CASSHQTGTSGEQYF.

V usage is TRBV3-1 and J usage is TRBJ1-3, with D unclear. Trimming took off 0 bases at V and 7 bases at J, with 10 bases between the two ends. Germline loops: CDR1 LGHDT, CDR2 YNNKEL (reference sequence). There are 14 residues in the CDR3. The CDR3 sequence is CASSQDTGWNTIYF. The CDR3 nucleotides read TGTGCCAGCAGCCAAGATACGGGCTGGAACACCATATATTTT.

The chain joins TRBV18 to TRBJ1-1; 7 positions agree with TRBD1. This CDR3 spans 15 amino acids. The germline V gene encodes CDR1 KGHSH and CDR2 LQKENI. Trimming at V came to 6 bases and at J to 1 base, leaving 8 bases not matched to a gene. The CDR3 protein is CASSPVGTENTEAFF. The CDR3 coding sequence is TGTGCCAGCTCCCCGGTAGGGACAGAGAACACTGAAGCTTTCTTT.

The DNA of the CDR3 is TGCGCCAGCCGTTCAAGCGGGGGGGGCTACAATGAGCAGTTCTTC. Amino acids: CASRSSGGGYNEQFF. This chain joins TRBV5-1 and TRBJ2-1; 10 nucleotides agree with TRBD2. Per germline, CDR1 SGHRS and CDR2 YFSETQ. The CDR3 has 15 residues. Trimming removed 7 bases from V and 3 bases from J; junction bases left unmatched: 7.

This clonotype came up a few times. This CDR3 reads CASQRGDKTEQYF. CDR3 coding DNA: TGTGCCAGCCAGAGGGGGGACAAGACCGAGCAGTACTTC. The V call is TRBV6-6, the J call TRBJ2-5, with D possibly being TRBD1 or TRBD2 (6 bases each). The J call may be wrong; the DNA end is better matched by TRBJ2-7. Germline assignment: CDR1 MNHNY and CDR2 SVGAGI (reference sequence). This CDR3 has 13 residues.

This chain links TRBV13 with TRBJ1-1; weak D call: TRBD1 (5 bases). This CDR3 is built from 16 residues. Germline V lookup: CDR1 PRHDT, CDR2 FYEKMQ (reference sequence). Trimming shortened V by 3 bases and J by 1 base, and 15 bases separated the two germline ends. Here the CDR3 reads CASSFRKKTGNTEAFF. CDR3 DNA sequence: TGTGCCAGCAGCTTCCGTAAAAAAACAGGGAACACTGAAGCTTTCTTT.

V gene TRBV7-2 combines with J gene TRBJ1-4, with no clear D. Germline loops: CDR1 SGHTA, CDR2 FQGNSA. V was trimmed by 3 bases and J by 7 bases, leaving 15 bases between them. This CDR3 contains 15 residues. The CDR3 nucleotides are TGTGCCAGCAGCTTCGGACCGGACGCGGGTGAAAAACTGTTTTTT. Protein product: CASSFGPDAGEKLFF.